Below, 3 T cell receptor beta chains from the same sample are listed, as sequenced in a study of CD8 T cells in Susac syndrome. With random hexamers, roughly 0.45 to 1 ug RNA was reverse transcribed. Each CDR3 protein is one row after TCRdb ran MiXCR on the immunoSEQ multiplex PCR reads. This sample has about 180,000 distinct CDR3 sequences; 95% occur once, and the top ten carry roughly 0.16%. Specimen: CD8+ T cells from PBMCs. The origin of the receptors is a human donor with multiple sclerosis.

The chain is built from TRBV6-4 and TRBJ1-2; D unclear. The germline V and J ends were trimmed by 2 bases and 2 bases, with 3 bases remaining between them. Germline CDR1 is MRHNA and CDR2 is SNTAGT. The CDR3 totals 12 residues. CDR3 coding DNA: TGTGCCAGCAGTGACGGGAACTATGGCTACACCTTC. This translates into CASSDGNYGYTF.

The rearrangement joins TRBV5-6 to TRBJ2-1; D not certain. Germline CDR1 and CDR2: SGHDT and YYEEEE. The V gene lost 3 bases and the J gene lost 2 bases, with 12 bases spanning the gap. The CDR3 sequence is 15 residues long. Here the CDR3 reads CASSSRSQAYNEQFF. CDR3 DNA sequence: TGTGCCAGCAGCTCCCGGTCACAAGCCTACAATGAGCAGTTCTTC.

V and J are TRBV27 and TRBJ1-2, with 8 bases fitting TRBD1. Germline V gene lookup returns CDR1 MNHEY and CDR2 SMNVEV (reference sequence). V lost 4 bases, J lost 2 bases, and 9 bases stayed unmatched. CDR3 size: 16 residues. CDR3 coding DNA: TGTGCCAGCAGTTCTCGGGACAGGTTCAAAAACTATGGCTACACCTTC. This sequence encodes CASSSRDRFKNYGYTF.